This TCR beta chain was obtained from a study of control samples from healthy donors and cancer patients. Repertoires were generated with immunoSEQ multiplex PCR, while TCRdb's copy carries only in-frame clones and drops some. The sample yields around 93,000 clones, around 90% seen once. Germline CDR1 is LGHNT and CDR2 is FRNRAP. With 4 bases removed from V and 3 bases from J, the gap between germline ends came to 13 bases. The CDR3 runs 15 residues. Input material: blood. The sequence derives from a human donor in good health. The donor label of this sample is uncertain. The chain has TRBV12-5 and TRBJ1-3; unclear D gene. CDR3 loop: CASGSGRTIGNTIYF. The CDR3 nucleotides are TGTGCTAGTGGTTCCGGACGGACTATTGGAAACACCATATATTTT.